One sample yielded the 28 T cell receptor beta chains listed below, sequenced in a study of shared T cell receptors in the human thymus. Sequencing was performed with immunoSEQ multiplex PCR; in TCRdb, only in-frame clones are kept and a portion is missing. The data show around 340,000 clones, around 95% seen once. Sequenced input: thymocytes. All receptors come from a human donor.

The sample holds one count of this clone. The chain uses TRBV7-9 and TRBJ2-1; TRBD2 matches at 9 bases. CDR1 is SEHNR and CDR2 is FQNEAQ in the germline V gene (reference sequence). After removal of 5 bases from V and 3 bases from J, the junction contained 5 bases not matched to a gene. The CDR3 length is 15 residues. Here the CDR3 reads CASSVTSGDYNEQFF. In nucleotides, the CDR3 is TGTGCCAGCAGCGTGACTAGCGGCGACTACAATGAGCAGTTCTTC.

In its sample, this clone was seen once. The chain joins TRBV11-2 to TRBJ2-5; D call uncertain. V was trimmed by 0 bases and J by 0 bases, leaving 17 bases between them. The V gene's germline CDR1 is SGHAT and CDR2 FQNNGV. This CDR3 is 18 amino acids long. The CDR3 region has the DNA TGTGCCAGCAGCTTAGATTCCTGGCTCCGAGGAGACCAAGAGACCCAGTACTTC. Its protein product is CASSLDSWLRGDQETQYF.

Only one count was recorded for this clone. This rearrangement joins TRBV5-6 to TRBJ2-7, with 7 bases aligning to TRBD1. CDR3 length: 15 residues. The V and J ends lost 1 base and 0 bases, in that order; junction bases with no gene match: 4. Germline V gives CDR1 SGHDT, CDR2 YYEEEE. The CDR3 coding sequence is TGTGCCAGCAGCTTGCTGAGACAGGGCTCCTACGAGCAGTACTTC. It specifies CASSLLRQGSYEQYF.

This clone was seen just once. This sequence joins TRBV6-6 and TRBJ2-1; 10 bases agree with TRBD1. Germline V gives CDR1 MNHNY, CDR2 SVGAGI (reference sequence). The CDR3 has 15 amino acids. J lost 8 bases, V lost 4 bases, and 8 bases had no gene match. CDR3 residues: CASSSGTGVLDEQFF. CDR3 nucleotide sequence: TGTGCCAGCAGTTCCGGGACAGGGGTGTTAGATGAGCAGTTCTTC.

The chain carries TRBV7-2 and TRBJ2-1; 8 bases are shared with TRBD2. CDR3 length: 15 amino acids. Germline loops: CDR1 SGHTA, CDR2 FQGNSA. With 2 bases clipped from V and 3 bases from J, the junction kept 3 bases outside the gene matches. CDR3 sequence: CASSLRGGIYNEQFF. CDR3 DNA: TGTGCCAGCAGCTTACGGGGGGGCATCTACAATGAGCAGTTCTTC.

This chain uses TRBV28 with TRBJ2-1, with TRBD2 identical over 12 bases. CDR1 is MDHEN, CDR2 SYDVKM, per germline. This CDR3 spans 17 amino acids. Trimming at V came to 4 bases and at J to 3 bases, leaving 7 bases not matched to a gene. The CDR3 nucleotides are TGTGCCAGCAGTTCAGCCCGGACTAGCGGGAACTACAATGAGCAGTTCTTC. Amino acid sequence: CASSSARTSGNYNEQFF.

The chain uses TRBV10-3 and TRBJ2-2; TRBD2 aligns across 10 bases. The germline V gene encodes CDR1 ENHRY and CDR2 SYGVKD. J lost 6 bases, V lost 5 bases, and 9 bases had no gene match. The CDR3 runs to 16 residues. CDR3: CAISSASGRGPGELFF. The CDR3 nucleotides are TGTGCCATCAGTTCCGCTAGCGGGAGAGGCCCCGGGGAGCTGTTTTTT.

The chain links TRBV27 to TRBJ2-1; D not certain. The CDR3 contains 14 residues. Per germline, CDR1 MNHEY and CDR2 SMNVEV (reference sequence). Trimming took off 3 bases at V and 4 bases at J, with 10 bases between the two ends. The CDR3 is CASSFYGPYNEQFF. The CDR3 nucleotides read TGTGCCAGCAGTTTCTACGGGCCATACAATGAGCAGTTCTTC.

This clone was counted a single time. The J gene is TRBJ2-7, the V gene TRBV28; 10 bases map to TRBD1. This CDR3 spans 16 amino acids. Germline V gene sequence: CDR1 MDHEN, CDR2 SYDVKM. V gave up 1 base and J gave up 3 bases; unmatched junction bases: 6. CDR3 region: CASSLSGQGPNYEQYF. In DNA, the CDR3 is TGTGCCAGCAGTTTATCGGGACAGGGGCCTAACTACGAGCAGTACTTC.

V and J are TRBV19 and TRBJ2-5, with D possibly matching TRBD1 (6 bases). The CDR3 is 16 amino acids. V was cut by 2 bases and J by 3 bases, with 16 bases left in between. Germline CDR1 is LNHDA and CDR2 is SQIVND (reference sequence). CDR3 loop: CASSIMGAGAEETQYF. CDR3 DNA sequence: TGTGCCAGTAGTATAATGGGGGCAGGGGCAGAAGAGACCCAGTACTTC.

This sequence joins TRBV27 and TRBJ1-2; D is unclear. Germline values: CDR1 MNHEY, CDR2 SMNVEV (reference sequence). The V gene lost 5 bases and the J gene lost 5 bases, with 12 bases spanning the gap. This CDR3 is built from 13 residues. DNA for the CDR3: TGTGCCAGCAGTCACACGGACTTATATGGCTACACCTTC. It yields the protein CASSHTDLYGYTF.

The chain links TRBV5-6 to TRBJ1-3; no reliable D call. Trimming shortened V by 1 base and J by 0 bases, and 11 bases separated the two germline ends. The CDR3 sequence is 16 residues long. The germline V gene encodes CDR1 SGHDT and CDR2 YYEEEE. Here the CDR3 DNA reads TGTGCCAGCAGCTTGTTTCATCTCCTCTCTGGAAACACCATATATTTT. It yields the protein CASSLFHLLSGNTIYF. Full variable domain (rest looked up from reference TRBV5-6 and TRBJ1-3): DAGVTQSPTHLIKTRGQQVTLRCSPKSGHDTVSWYQQALGQGPQFIFQYYEEEERQRGNFPDRFSGHQFPNYSSELNVNALLLGDSALYLCASSLFHLLSGNTIYFGEGSWLTVV.

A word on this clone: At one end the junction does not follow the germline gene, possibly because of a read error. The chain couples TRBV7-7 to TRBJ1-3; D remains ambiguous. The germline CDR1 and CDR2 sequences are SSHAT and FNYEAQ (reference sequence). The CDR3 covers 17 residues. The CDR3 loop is CASSLDIVKSSGNTIYF. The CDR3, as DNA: TGTGCTAGCAGCTTAGATATTGTCAAGAGCTCTGGAAACACCATATATTTT.

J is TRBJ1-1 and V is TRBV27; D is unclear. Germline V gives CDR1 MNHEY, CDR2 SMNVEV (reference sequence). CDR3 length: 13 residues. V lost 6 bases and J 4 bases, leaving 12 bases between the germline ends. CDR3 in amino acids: CASSPRTPTEAFF. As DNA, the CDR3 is TGTGCCAGCAGCCCTAGGACCCCCACTGAAGCTTTCTTT.

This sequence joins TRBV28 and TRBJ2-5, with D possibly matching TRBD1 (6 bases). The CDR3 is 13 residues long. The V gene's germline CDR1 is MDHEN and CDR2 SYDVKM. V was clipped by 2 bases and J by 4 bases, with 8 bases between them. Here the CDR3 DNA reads TGTGCCAGCAGTTTAAGGGGGAGAGAGACCCAGTACTTC. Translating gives CASSLRGRETQYF.

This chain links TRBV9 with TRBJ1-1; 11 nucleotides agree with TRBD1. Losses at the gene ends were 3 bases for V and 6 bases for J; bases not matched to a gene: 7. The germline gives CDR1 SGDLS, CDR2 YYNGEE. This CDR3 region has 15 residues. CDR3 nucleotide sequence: TGTGCCAGCAGCGCTTCCGGGACAGGGGGAGCTGAAGCTTTCTTT. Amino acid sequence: CASSASGTGGAEAFF.

CDR3 nucleotides: TGTGCCAGCAGTTACGGCCCGCAGGCTTATGGCTACACCTTC. This encodes CASSYGPQAYGYTF. The chain carries TRBV6-5 and TRBJ1-2; D unresolved. The V gene lost 2 bases and the J gene lost 5 bases, with 12 bases spanning the gap. The CDR3 is 14 residues long. Germline-derived CDR1 and CDR2 are MNHEY and SVGAGI.

CDR3 DNA: TGTGCCAGCAGCGTAGCTCCAGCGGGGGACACAGATACGCAGTATTTT. This sequence encodes CASSVAPAGDTDTQYF. The gene calls are TRBV9 and TRBJ2-3; 8 bases are a match to TRBD2. V lost 0 bases and J lost 2; bases outside the gene matches: 5. The CDR3 covers 16 residues. Germline V lookup: CDR1 SGDLS, CDR2 YYNGEE.

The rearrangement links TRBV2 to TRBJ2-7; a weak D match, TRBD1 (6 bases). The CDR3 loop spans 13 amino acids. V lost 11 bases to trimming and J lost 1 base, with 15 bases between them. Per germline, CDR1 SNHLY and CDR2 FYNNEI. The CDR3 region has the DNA TGTGCCCCCAGGGGATGGCAGTCCTACGAGCAGTACTTC. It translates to CAPRGWQSYEQYF.

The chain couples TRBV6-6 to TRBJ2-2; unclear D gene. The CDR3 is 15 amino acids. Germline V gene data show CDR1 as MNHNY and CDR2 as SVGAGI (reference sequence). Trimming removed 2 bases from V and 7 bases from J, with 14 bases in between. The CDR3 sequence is CASSYEAARSGELFF. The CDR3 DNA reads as TGTGCCAGCAGTTACGAGGCGGCCCGGAGCGGGGAGCTGTTTTTT.

The CDR3 region is CASGSSAPGRINYGYTF. CDR3 nucleotides: TGTGCTAGTGGTTCCTCAGCCCCGGGACGGATAAACTATGGCTACACCTTC. V gene TRBV12-5 combines with J gene TRBJ1-2, with D perhaps TRBD1 (5 bases). This CDR3 spans 17 amino acids. The V gene's germline CDR1 is LGHNT and CDR2 FRNRAP. The V gene lost 4 bases and the J gene lost 2 bases, with 20 bases spanning the gap.

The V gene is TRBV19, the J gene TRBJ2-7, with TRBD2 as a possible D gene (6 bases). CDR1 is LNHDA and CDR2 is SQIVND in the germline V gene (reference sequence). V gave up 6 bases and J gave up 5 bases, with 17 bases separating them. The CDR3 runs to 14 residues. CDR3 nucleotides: TGTGCCAGTAGCGATCCGGGAGCAACTAACGAGCAGTACTTC. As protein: CASSDPGATNEQYF.

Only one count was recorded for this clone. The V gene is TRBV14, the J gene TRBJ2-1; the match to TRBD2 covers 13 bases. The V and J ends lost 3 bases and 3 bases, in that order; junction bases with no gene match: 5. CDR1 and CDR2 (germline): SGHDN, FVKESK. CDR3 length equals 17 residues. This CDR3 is CASSQGTSGDIYNEQFF. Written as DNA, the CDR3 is TGTGCCAGCAGCCAGGGGACTAGCGGGGATATCTACAATGAGCAGTTCTTC.

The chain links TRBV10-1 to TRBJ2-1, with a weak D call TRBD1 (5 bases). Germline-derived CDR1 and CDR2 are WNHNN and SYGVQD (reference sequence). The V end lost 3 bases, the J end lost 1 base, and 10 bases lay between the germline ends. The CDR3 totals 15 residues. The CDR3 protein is CASSDTGASYNEQFF. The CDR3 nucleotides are TGCGCCAGCAGTGATACAGGCGCTTCCTACAATGAGCAGTTCTTC.

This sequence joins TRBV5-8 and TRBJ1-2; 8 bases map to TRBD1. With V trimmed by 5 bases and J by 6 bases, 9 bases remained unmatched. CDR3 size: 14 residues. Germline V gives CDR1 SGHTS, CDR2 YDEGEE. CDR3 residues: CASRLRQGQDGYTF. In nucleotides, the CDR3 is TGTGCCAGCAGATTAAGACAGGGGCAGGATGGCTACACCTTC.

This CDR3 reads CASSQRTGSGYTF. DNA of the CDR3: TGTGCCAGCAGTCAACGGACAGGTTCTGGGTACACCTTC. The chain employs TRBV7-2 and TRBJ1-2; 7 nucleotides agree with TRBD1. V shed 6 bases and J 11 bases; nucleotides not matched to a gene: 12. Germline V CDR1 and CDR2: SGHTA, FQGNSA. The CDR3 runs 13 residues. The variable domain in full, completed from reference TRBV7-2 and TRBJ1-2, reads GAGVSQSPSNKVTEKGKDVELRCDPISGHTALYWYRQSLGQGLEFLIYFQGNSAPDKSGLPSDRFSAERTGGSVSTLTIQRTQQEDSAVYLCASSQRTGSGYTFGSGTRLTVV.

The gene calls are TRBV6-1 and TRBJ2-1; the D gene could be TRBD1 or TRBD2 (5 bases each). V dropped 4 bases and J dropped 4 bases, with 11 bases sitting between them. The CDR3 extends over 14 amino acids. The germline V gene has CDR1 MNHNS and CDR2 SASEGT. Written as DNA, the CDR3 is TGTGCCAGCAGTGGCCGGGACGGATACAATGAGCAGTTCTTC. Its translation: CASSGRDGYNEQFF.

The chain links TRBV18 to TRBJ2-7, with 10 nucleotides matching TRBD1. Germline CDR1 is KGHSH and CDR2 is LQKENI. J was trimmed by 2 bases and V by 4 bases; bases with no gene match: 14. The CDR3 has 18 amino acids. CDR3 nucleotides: TGTGCCAGCTCACGAACTTCGACCGGGACAGGGGCCACCTACGAGCAGTACTTC. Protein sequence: CASSRTSTGTGATYEQYF.